One and the same sample provided the 5 T cell receptor beta chains below, sequenced in a study of T cells expressing NK-cell markers. TCRdb processed the 5' RACE reads again and assigns one entry to each CDR3 protein, with no DNA. Across over 350,000 distinct CDR3 sequences, the top ten clones capture roughly a tenth of the sample. The material sequenced was blood T cells: a sorted CD56 or NKG2C T cell subset, CD4+ or CD8+ T cells, or bulk PBMC T cells (not recorded which). All receptors derive from a woman in her forties or fifties in good health.

This sequence joins TRBV7-8 and TRBJ2-1. This CDR3 region has 14 residues. From germline, CDR1 is SGHVS and CDR2 FQNEAQ. CDR3 region: CASSPHWADNEQFF. The variable domain in full, completed from reference TRBV7-8 and TRBJ2-1, reads GAGVSQSPRYKVAKRGQDVALRCDPISGHVSLFWYQQALGQGPEFLTYFQNEAQLDKSGLPSDRFFAERPEGSVSTLKIQRTQQEDSAVYLCASSPHWADNEQFFGPGTRLTVL.

This rearrangement joins TRBV6-2 or TRBV6-3 to TRBJ1-1. The CDR3 loop spans 15 amino acids. Germline V gene lookup returns CDR1 MNHEY and CDR2 SVGEGT. This CDR3 is CASGILAGSRAEAFF.

This chain links TRBV5-1 with TRBJ2-7; TCRdb selects TRBD1, and the lack of DNA leaves this call unchecked. CDR3 length: 13 residues. CDR1 and CDR2 (germline): SGHRS, YFSETQ. CDR3 sequence reads: CASSLTGSYEQYF. Together with reference TRBV5-1 and TRBJ2-7, the CDR3 gives the full variable domain: KAGVTQTPRYLIKTRGQQVTLSCSPISGHRSVSWYQQTPGQGLQFLFEYFSETQRNKGNFPGRFSGRQFSNSRSEMNVSTLELGDSALYLCASSLTGSYEQYFGPGTRLTVT.

This sequence joins TRBV20-1 and TRBJ1-2. Germline values: CDR1 DFQATT, CDR2 SNEGSKA (reference sequence). This CDR3 spans 17 amino acids. The CDR3 protein is CSARDWGMKRANYGYTF.

The J gene is TRBJ2-7, the V gene TRBV27; TCRdb outputs TRBD1, but without DNA this stays unchecked. The CDR3 spans 15 residues. Germline V gene lookup returns CDR1 MNHEY and CDR2 SMNVEV (reference sequence). CDR3 amino acids: CASSSNYGQGNEQYF.